This T cell receptor beta chain came from a study of OX40 agonist ivuxolimab in advanced cancers. The length of the CDR3 is 15 residues. V lost 2 bases to trimming and J lost 9 bases; unmatched junction nucleotides: 7. Per germline, CDR1 MNHNS and CDR2 SASEGT. With respect to this clone: Its specificity is unknown.

Sequenced by immunoSEQ multiplex PCR; TCRdb stores in-frame clones only, minus some. The sample includes roughly 60,000 clones, roughly nine tenths of them seen just once. Study conclusions and caveats: Researchers did not determine the expanded peripheral T cells' antigen specificity.

The chain couples TRBV6-1 to TRBJ1-2; TRBD1 matches at 12 bases. The clonotype originates from an adult with an advanced solid tumor such as melanoma, head and neck, liver or kidney cancer. Sequenced here: CD4+ or CD8+ T cells sorted from blood, sampled in a trial of the OX40 agonist ivuxolimab. The CDR3 sequence: CASSEPGQGALSYTF. In DNA form, the CDR3 reads TGTGCCAGCAGTGAACCGGGACAGGGGGCTCTGAGCTACACCTTC.